Shown below are 22 T cell receptor beta chains from a single sample sequenced in a study of identical twins. TCRdb independently ran MiXCR on the 5' RACE reads; one entry per CDR3 protein. The table has 500,000 or so distinct CDR3 sequences, 14% seen once. These data are also associated with another study on yellow fever vaccine responses in identical twins.

The sequenced material came from CD4+ T cells sorted from blood. The source is a woman aged 18 to 35 in good health.

The chain recombines TRBV7-2 with TRBJ2-1; D remains ambiguous. The V end was cut by 1 base, the J end by 5 bases, with 12 bases between. Germline-derived CDR1 and CDR2 are SGHTA and FQGNSA. The length of the CDR3 is 15 residues. DNA for the CDR3: TGTGCCAGCAGCTTAGAACCTTCACCTGACAATGAGCAGTTCTTC. This gives the protein CASSLEPSPDNEQFF.

This clonotype was seen a few times. The chain uses TRBV3-1 and TRBJ2-7; 8 nucleotides line up with TRBD2. J was trimmed by 1 base and V by 0 bases; bases with no gene match: 11. There are 18 residues in the CDR3. Germline values: CDR1 LGHDT, CDR2 YNNKEL (reference sequence). DNA of the CDR3: TGTGCCAGCAGCCAAGAGATGGCGGGAGGACCCTTTTCCTACGAGCAGTACTTC. Its translation: CASSQEMAGGPFSYEQYF.

The chain is built from TRBV11-2 and TRBJ2-3; possible D gene TRBD1, 5 bases. Per the germline V gene, CDR1 is SGHAT and CDR2 is FQNNGV. This CDR3 has 14 residues. Trimming stripped 8 bases from V and 3 bases from J, with 15 bases between. CDR3 DNA: TGTGCCAGCCTACTATCTGGGGCGACAGATACGCAGTATTTT. Protein product: CASLLSGATDTQYF.

The gene calls are TRBV7-9 and TRBJ2-3; weak D call: TRBD2 (6 bases). The germline V gene encodes CDR1 SEHNR and CDR2 FQNEAQ (reference sequence). Trimming took off 1 base at V and 5 bases at J, with 13 bases between the two ends. The CDR3 spans 15 residues. CDR3 DNA sequence: TGTGCCAGCAGCTTAGAAGCGGGTCGGGGAGATACGCAGTATTTT. Translation: CASSLEAGRGDTQYF. The whole variable domain, remainder taken from reference TRBV7-9 and TRBJ2-3, is DTGVSQNPRHKITKRGQNVTFRCDPISEHNRLYWYRQTLGQGPEFLTYFQNEAQLEKSRLLSDRFSAERPKGSFSTLEIQRTEQGDSAMYLCASSLEAGRGDTQYFGPGTRLTVL.

DNA of the CDR3: TGTGCCAGCAGCTCGCGGACTAGCACAGATACGCAGTATTTT. It is translated as CASSSRTSTDTQYF. The chain is built from TRBV7-9 and TRBJ2-3; D possibly corresponds to TRBD2 (5 bases). CDR3 length: 14 residues. V lost 4 bases and J lost 0, with 8 bases in between. The germline V gene has CDR1 SEHNR and CDR2 FQNEAQ (reference sequence).

This clonotype has only a few counts. The J gene is TRBJ1-5, the V gene TRBV6-2 or TRBV6-3; D might be TRBD1 (6 bases). Germline loops: CDR1 MNHEY, CDR2 SVGEGT. The CDR3 runs 14 residues. V gave up 6 bases and J gave up 4 bases, with 13 bases separating them. CDR3 coding DNA: TGTGCCAGCAGCCCCACAGGGCCTAATCAGCCCCAGCATTTT. Translation: CASSPTGPNQPQHF.

The chain links TRBV25-1 to TRBJ2-3; 11 bases match TRBD2. After removal of 4 bases from V and 0 bases from J, the junction contained 6 bases not matched to a gene. CDR1 and CDR2 from the germline V gene are MGHDK and SYGVNS. There are 17 residues in the CDR3. The CDR3 nucleotides read TGTGCCAGCAGTGCCCGCACTAGCGGGAGAAGCACAGATACGCAGTATTTT. It codes for CASSARTSGRSTDTQYF.

This clonotype was seen more than once but under ten times. The rearrangement joins TRBV27 to TRBJ1-3; 9 bases agree with TRBD1. This CDR3 has 16 residues. The trim removed 4 bases at V and 2 bases at J, leaving 6 bases unmatched. From germline, CDR1 is MNHEY and CDR2 SMNVEV (reference sequence). DNA of the CDR3: TGTGCCAGCAGTTCATACCACAGGGGGCCTGGAAACACCATATATTTT. Encoded protein: CASSSYHRGPGNTIYF.

CDR3 residues: CASSLVVGSTDTQYF. Written as DNA, the CDR3 is TGTGCCAGCAGCTTAGTGGTGGGTAGCACAGATACGCAGTATTTT. The chain uses TRBV7-8 and TRBJ2-3, with D unresolved. Germline V CDR1 and CDR2: SGHVS, FQNEAQ. This CDR3 has 15 residues. V was trimmed by 1 base and J by 0 bases, leaving 8 bases between them.

The table lists this clonotype with a few counts. V and J are TRBV20-1 and TRBJ1-5, with D possibly TRBD1 on 5 matching bases. This CDR3 has 13 amino acids. The ends were cut back, 1 base at V and 4 bases at J, with 8 bases in the middle. Per the germline V gene, CDR1 is DFQATT and CDR2 is SNEGSKA (reference sequence). The CDR3 nucleotides read TGCAGTGCTAGAGGGGACGGGAATCAGCCCCAGCATTTT. Amino acids: CSARGDGNQPQHF.

CDR3 bases: TGTGCCAGTAGTCCCTACCCCTCCGGGGTCCACTACGAGCAGTACTTC. Its protein product is CASSPYPSGVHYEQYF. V is TRBV19 and J is TRBJ2-7, with D possibly matching TRBD2 (5 bases). CDR1 is LNHDA, CDR2 SQIVND, per germline (reference sequence). The length of the CDR3 is 16 residues. Between the trimmed V and J ends, which lost 5 bases and 3 bases, there was a span of 20 bases.

The J gene is TRBJ2-1, the V gene TRBV2; 8 bases fit TRBD1. Trimming cost V 8 bases and J 6 bases; bases outside gene matches: 6. This CDR3 has 13 residues. Germline CDR1 is SNHLY and CDR2 is FYNNEI. The DNA for the CDR3 is TGTGCCAGCCAGACAGGGGCACCCAATGAGCAGTTCTTC. Protein product: CASQTGAPNEQFF. The entire variable domain, with the rest obtained from reference TRBV2 and TRBJ2-1, is as follows: EPEVTQTPSHQVTQMGQEVILRCVPISNHLYFYWYRQILGQKVEFLVSFYNNEISEKSEIFDDQFSVERPDGSNFTLKIRSTKLEDSAMYFCASQTGAPNEQFFGPGTRLTVL.

This sequence joins TRBV5-1 and TRBJ2-7; D gene ambiguous. Germline loops: CDR1 SGHRS, CDR2 YFSETQ. CDR3 size: 13 residues. The V end lost 0 bases, the J end lost 3 bases, and 7 bases lay between the germline ends. The CDR3 protein is CASSLDGYYEQYF. The CDR3 DNA is TGCGCCAGCAGCTTGGACGGATACTACGAGCAGTACTTC.

As DNA, the CDR3 is TGCGCCAGCAGCCAAGATCATCCACAAGAGACCCAGTACTTC. It specifies CASSQDHPQETQYF. This rearrangement joins TRBV4-3 to TRBJ2-5; D uncertain. V was pared by 0 bases and J by 2 bases, with 7 bases between. The germline CDR1 and CDR2 sequences are LGHNA and YSLEER. This CDR3 contains 14 residues.

This clonotype was picked up a small number of times. The chain links TRBV4-1 to TRBJ1-1; D ambiguous. The V and J ends lost 3 bases and 0 bases respectively, with 14 bases between them. The length of the CDR3 is 16 residues. From germline, CDR1 is MGHRA and CDR2 YSYEKL. The CDR3 region is CASSHRMTPMNTEAFF. The CDR3 nucleotides are TGCGCCAGCAGCCACCGGATGACCCCTATGAACACTGAAGCTTTCTTT.

The V gene is TRBV6-2 or TRBV6-3, the J gene TRBJ2-6; 7 bases match TRBD2. Germline V gene lookup returns CDR1 MNHEY and CDR2 SVGEGT. The CDR3 extends over 17 amino acids. The V segment lost 2 bases and the J segment 2 bases; nucleotides outside the gene matches: 6. The CDR3: CASSYPGAGAGANVLTF. CDR3 nucleotide sequence: TGTGCCAGCAGTTACCCCGGGGCGGGAGCTGGGGCCAACGTCCTGACTTTC.

As to this clonotype: Germline is not matched at one junction end, which may reflect a read error. The chain recombines TRBV5-1 with TRBJ2-3; either TRBD1 or TRBD2 may fit D (7 bases each). Per the germline V gene, CDR1 is SGHRS and CDR2 is YFSETQ. The CDR3 runs to 18 residues. CDR3 bases: TGCGCCAGCAGCTTTTCTCCAGGGGGGGCTTTTAGCACAGATACGCAATATTTT. It is translated as CASSFSPGGAFSTDTQYF.

The rearrangement uses TRBV27 and TRBJ1-6; the D gene is possibly TRBD1 (5 bases). V shed 1 base and J shed 10 bases, with 8 bases lying between them. The CDR3 length is 13 residues. Germline values: CDR1 MNHEY, CDR2 SMNVEV (reference sequence). CDR3 protein: CASSLFRESPLHF. The CDR3 DNA follows: TGTGCCAGCAGTTTATTCAGGGAATCACCCCTCCACTTT.

The chain couples TRBV25-1 to TRBJ2-3, with 11 bases lining up with TRBD2. The J segment lost 2 bases and the V segment lost 3 bases, leaving 7 bases of the junction unmatched. There are 17 residues in the CDR3. In germline, CDR1 is MGHDK, CDR2 SYGVNS. CDR3 sequence reads: CASSDIAGGLYTDTQYF. Here the CDR3 DNA reads TGTGCCAGCAGTGACATAGCGGGGGGGCTATACACAGATACGCAGTATTTT.

This clonotype was observed a few times. The chain couples TRBV11-2 to TRBJ1-2; TRBD1 matches 7 bases. Losses at the gene ends were 5 bases for V and 4 bases for J; bases not matched to a gene: 7. The CDR3 spans 14 residues. Germline V gene sequence: CDR1 SGHAT, CDR2 FQNNGV. The CDR3 region is CASSPGTALYGYTF. CDR3 DNA sequence: TGTGCCAGCAGCCCCGGGACAGCTCTCTATGGCTACACCTTC.

This clonotype showed up just a few times. This chain links TRBV5-1 with TRBJ2-1; 8 bases are a match to TRBD2. The CDR3 is made up of 15 amino acids. V trimming: 4 bases; J trimming: 1 base; junction bases outside the gene matches: 4. Germline CDR1 is SGHRS and CDR2 is YFSETQ. CDR3 amino acids: CASSRGGQSYNEQFF. In DNA form, the CDR3 reads TGCGCCAGCAGCCGCGGGGGGCAATCCTACAATGAGCAGTTCTTC.

This clonotype was seen only a few times. This chain uses TRBV20-1 with TRBJ1-2; D is undetermined. This CDR3 is 12 amino acids long. Trimming pared 5 bases from V and 2 bases from J, leaving 9 bases between. Germline CDR1 and CDR2: DFQATT and SNEGSKA (reference sequence). CDR3 nucleotide sequence: TGCAGTGCTGCCACTCAGAACTATGGCTACACCTTC. It is translated as CSAATQNYGYTF.